This entry lists 26 T cell receptor beta chains sequenced from one sample in a study of early T cells in non-severe SARS-CoV-2 infection. In TCRdb, the 5' RACE reads were re-called with MiXCR into one record per CDR3 protein. The repertoire has approximately 52,000 distinct CDR3 sequences, more than 13% of them found once; the top ten carry more than 8%. This specimen consisted of whole blood, obtained at baseline. All receptors derive from an adult who was a healthcare worker with PCR-confirmed SARS-CoV-2 infection or an uninfected control (not recorded which).

This clonotype occurred a few times. The chain is built from TRBV6-6 and TRBJ2-5, with D possibly TRBD2 on 5 matching bases. The CDR3 is 13 amino acids. Trimming took off 6 bases at V and 2 bases at J, with 10 bases between the two ends. Germline-derived CDR1 and CDR2 are MNHNY and SVGAGI (reference sequence). In nucleotides, the CDR3 is TGTGCCAGCAGACCGCCGGGGCAAGAGACCCAGTACTTC. Amino acid sequence: CASRPPGQETQYF.

Only a few counts were recorded for this clonotype. The genes are TRBV28 and TRBJ2-7; tentatively, D is TRBD1 (6 bases). The CDR3 consists of 12 residues. Germline CDR1 reads MDHEN; CDR2 reads SYDVKM. V was trimmed by 10 bases and J by 9 bases, leaving 19 bases between them. The CDR3 DNA reads as TGTGCCACCTGGACAGTTCCAGAGGGGCAGTACTTC. Its protein is CATWTVPEGQYF.

The V call is TRBV11-1, the J call TRBJ2-5; 9 bases are shared with TRBD1. The V gene end was trimmed by 4 bases and the J gene end by 1 base; junction bases not matched to a gene: 4. This CDR3 region has 15 residues. Germline CDR1 and CDR2: SGHAT and FQDESV (reference sequence). The CDR3 here is CASSSPGQGQETQYF. As DNA, the CDR3 is TGTGCCAGCAGCTCTCCGGGACAGGGCCAAGAGACCCAGTACTTC.

The J gene is TRBJ2-1, the V gene TRBV6-6; 7 bases are a match to TRBD2. The CDR3 has 13 amino acids. Germline V gene data show CDR1 as MNHNY and CDR2 as SVGAGI (reference sequence). V lost 5 bases and J lost 7; bases outside the gene matches: 5. CDR3 sequence (DNA): TGTGCCAGCAGTGCCTCTAGCGGTAATGAGCAGTTCTTC. Translated, it gives CASSASSGNEQFF.

This clonotype was detected a few times. The chain couples TRBV5-8 to TRBJ1-6; tentative D call: TRBD1 (5 bases). Trimming took 3 bases from V and 10 from J, leaving 17 bases between them. This CDR3 spans 15 amino acids. Germline V CDR1 and CDR2: SGHTS, YDEGEE. This CDR3 reads CASSSPERGYSPLHF. CDR3 bases: TGTGCCAGCAGCTCTCCGGAGCGGGGGTACTCACCCCTCCACTTT.

This clonotype was observed a few times. This sequence joins TRBV28 and TRBJ2-1; 8 nucleotides line up with TRBD1. CDR1 MDHEN and CDR2 SYDVKM come from the germline V gene. The CDR3 contains 12 residues. V was clipped by 11 bases and J by 4 bases; unmatched bases: 4. This CDR3 reads CAGQGQYNEQFF. The CDR3 DNA reads as TGTGCCGGACAGGGCCAATACAATGAGCAGTTCTTC.

This clonotype was seen at least ten times. The chain recombines TRBV20-1 with TRBJ2-7, with D perhaps TRBD1 (6 bases). The CDR3 sequence is 16 residues long. Trimming stripped 0 bases from V and 1 base from J, with 16 bases between. Germline CDR1 reads DFQATT; CDR2 reads SNEGSKA (reference sequence). CDR3 nucleotides: TGCAGTGCTAGAGATCAGGTGGGACATAGGTCCTACGAGCAGTACTTC. This codes for CSARDQVGHRSYEQYF.

The table lists this clonotype with a few counts. The junction departs from germline at one end; a sequencing error may be responsible. The J gene is TRBJ2-2, the V gene TRBV7-7, with TRBD2 as a possible D gene (5 bases). CDR1 is SSHAT, CDR2 FNYEAQ, per germline (reference sequence). The CDR3 loop spans 14 amino acids. CDR3 in DNA: TGTGCTAGCAGCCGGGAAACGAACACCGGGGAGCTGTTTTTT. Encoded protein: CASSRETNTGELFF.

This chain joins TRBV29-1 and TRBJ2-1; 9 positions agree with TRBD1. Germline CDR1 reads SQVTM; CDR2 reads ANQGSEA. The CDR3 is made up of 14 amino acids. V shed 7 bases and J 7 bases; nucleotides not matched to a gene: 11. The CDR3 protein is CSAATGGWINEQFF. The CDR3 region has the DNA TGCAGCGCCGCTACAGGGGGCTGGATTAATGAGCAGTTCTTC.

In this sample, this clonotype turned up many times. V and J are TRBV20-1 and TRBJ1-6; 10 bases are a match to TRBD1. The CDR3 length is 19 residues. Germline CDR1 DFQATT, CDR2 SNEGSKA (reference sequence). V shed 0 bases, J shed 0 bases, and the junction held 8 bases outside the gene matches. The CDR3 loop is CSARERDRGFSSYNSPLHF. The CDR3 nucleotides are TGCAGTGCTAGAGAGCGGGACAGGGGCTTCAGCTCCTATAATTCACCCCTCCACTTT.

This clonotype was detected a few times. The V call is TRBV3-1, the J call TRBJ1-6; no reliable D call. Per the germline V gene, CDR1 is LGHDT and CDR2 is YNNKEL (reference sequence). Trimming removed 6 bases from V and 5 bases from J, with 11 bases in between. The CDR3 is 14 amino acids. The CDR3 here is CASRSGNNNSPLHF. CDR3 coding DNA: TGTGCCAGCAGATCGGGGAACAATAATTCACCCCTCCACTTT.

A remark on this clonotype: A read error may produce the germline difference seen at one junction end. In DNA form, the CDR3 reads TGTGCCAGCGCACCACTCGAAATGAACACTGAAGCTTTCTTT. The encoded protein is CASAPLEMNTEAFF. The gene calls are TRBV18 and TRBJ1-1; D is unclear. Germline lookup yields CDR1 KGHSH and CDR2 LQKENI. This CDR3 is built from 14 residues.

This clonotype was detected only a few times. The chain carries TRBV7-9 and TRBJ1-1, with D hard to call. The V gene lost 5 bases and the J gene lost 7 bases, with 11 bases spanning the gap. The CDR3 contains 12 residues. Germline CDR1 SEHNR, CDR2 FQNEAQ (reference sequence). The CDR3 sequence is CASSRDVGEAFF. CDR3 coding DNA: TGTGCCAGCAGCAGGGATGTTGGTGAAGCTTTCTTT. Looking up the rest from reference TRBV7-9 and TRBJ1-1 gives the full variable domain: DTGVSQNPRHKITKRGQNVTFRCDPISEHNRLYWYRQTLGQGPEFLTYFQNEAQLEKSRLLSDRFSAERPKGSFSTLEIQRTEQGDSAMYLCASSRDVGEAFFGQGTRLTVV.

The V gene is TRBV20-1, the J gene TRBJ2-1; the match to TRBD1 covers 7 bases. This CDR3 contains 13 residues. The J segment lost 4 bases and the V segment lost 6 bases, leaving 6 bases of the junction unmatched. Germline CDR1 is DFQATT and CDR2 is SNEGSKA (reference sequence). The DNA for the CDR3 is TGCAGTGCCAGGGACAGCCCGTACAATGAGCAGTTCTTC. It codes for CSARDSPYNEQFF.

This clonotype came up a few times. V and J are TRBV5-1 and TRBJ2-5, with 8 nucleotides matching TRBD1. CDR1 is SGHRS, CDR2 YFSETQ, per germline. V gave up 0 bases and J gave up 1 base; unmatched junction bases: 5. This CDR3 is built from 16 residues. CDR3 nucleotides: TGCGCCAGCAGCTTGGCGTCTACAGGGGGCCAAGAGACCCAGTACTTC. Protein product: CASSLASTGGQETQYF.

Regarding this clonotype: It is likely a read error, because the conserved phenylalanine at the end of the CDR3 is missing. The gene calls are TRBV5-1 and TRBJ2-7; D call uncertain. Germline V CDR1 and CDR2: SGHRS, YFSETQ. The CDR3 is 14 residues long. V was cut by 2 bases and J by 0 bases, with 9 bases left in between. CDR3 loop: CASSFDPSSYEQYL. In nucleotides, the CDR3 is TGCGCCAGCAGCTTCGACCCGAGCTCCTACGAGCAGTACTTG.

In this sample, this clonotype turned up a few times. The chain carries TRBV5-1 and TRBJ2-5, with D uncertain. The CDR3 loop spans 13 amino acids. V was cut by 3 bases and J by 0 bases, with 6 bases left in between. CDR1 and CDR2 from the germline V gene are SGHRS and YFSETQ. The CDR3 DNA reads TGCGCCAGCAGCTCTGGTTACCAAGAGACCCAGTACTTC. Its protein is CASSSGYQETQYF.

This rearrangement joins TRBV28 to TRBJ1-3, with 8 bases that match TRBD1. Trimming removed 5 bases from V and 6 bases from J; junction bases left unmatched: 9. Germline CDR1 and CDR2: MDHEN and SYDVKM. The CDR3 is made up of 15 amino acids. The CDR3 DNA reads TGTGCCAGCAGTCCATACCCGGACAGGGCAAACACCATATATTTT. Its translation is CASSPYPDRANTIYF.

By sample share, this clonotype is medium-sized. The chain uses TRBV7-3 and TRBJ1-3; no clear D. Germline lookup yields CDR1 SGHTA and CDR2 FQGTGA. There are 15 residues in the CDR3. Trimming left V 2 bases short and J 0 bases short, with 8 bases between. CDR3 DNA: TGTGCCAGCAGCTTACTACGAAGCTCTGGAAACACCATATATTTT. Its protein is CASSLLRSSGNTIYF.

This clonotype was seen only a few times. This sequence joins TRBV7-3 and TRBJ2-7, with D maybe TRBD2 (7 bases). CDR1 SGHTA and CDR2 FQGTGA come from the germline V gene. The CDR3 is 13 amino acids. With 2 bases removed from V and 5 bases from J, the gap between germline ends came to 10 bases. The CDR3 sequence: CASSLAGADEQYF. In DNA form, the CDR3 reads TGTGCCAGCAGCTTAGCGGGGGCGGACGAGCAGTACTTC.

This clonotype was seen many times. The J gene is TRBJ2-1, the V gene TRBV5-4, with a tentative D call TRBD2 (6 bases). The length of the CDR3 is 13 residues. CDR1 and CDR2 (germline): SGHNT, YYREEE (reference sequence). With 4 bases removed from V and 8 bases from J, the gap between germline ends came to 13 bases. The CDR3 protein is CASSRDFTDEQFF. Written as DNA, the CDR3 is TGTGCCAGCAGCCGGGACTTCACGGATGAGCAGTTCTTC.

This clonotype turned up a few times. CDR3 in DNA: TGCAGTGCTAGTAACAGGGCCTCCTACGAGCAGTACTTC. Its translation is CSASNRASYEQYF. The chain couples TRBV20-1 to TRBJ2-7; a possible D gene is TRBD1 (6 bases). Germline CDR1 DFQATT, CDR2 SNEGSKA (reference sequence). The CDR3 covers 13 residues. V lost 3 bases and J lost 0, with 9 bases in between.

The chain links TRBV10-3 to TRBJ1-1; a possible D gene is TRBD1 (5 bases). Trimming stripped 0 bases from V and 4 bases from J, with 9 bases between. The V gene's germline CDR1 is ENHRY and CDR2 SYGVKD. The CDR3 runs to 14 residues. CDR3 amino acids: CAISESGARTEAFF. Written as DNA, the CDR3 is TGTGCCATCAGTGAGTCCGGGGCCCGCACTGAAGCTTTCTTT.

V usage is TRBV5-4 and J usage is TRBJ2-5; no firm D call. The CDR3 contains 14 residues. The germline CDR1 and CDR2 sequences are SGHNT and YYREEE (reference sequence). The V and J ends lost 7 bases and 3 bases respectively, with 16 bases between them. The CDR3 spells CASSSPTAEETQYF. For the CDR3, the DNA is TGTGCCAGCTCCTCTCCGACCGCGGAAGAGACCCAGTACTTC.

This rearrangement joins TRBV12-3 or TRBV12-4 to TRBJ2-3; possibly TRBD1 for D (6 bases). Trimming took 5 bases from V and 4 from J, leaving 13 bases between them. This CDR3 has 14 amino acids. This CDR3 is CASSVQGIPDTQYF. CDR3 nucleotide sequence: TGTGCCAGCAGTGTACAGGGTATTCCAGATACGCAGTATTTT.

This clonotype was observed a handful of times. The rearrangement uses TRBV30 and TRBJ2-7; 10 bases line up with TRBD1. The CDR3 totals 14 residues. The germline CDR1 and CDR2 sequences are GTSNPN and SVGIG (reference sequence). V lost 5 bases and J lost 5; bases outside the gene matches: 9. CDR3 nucleotide sequence: TGTGCCTGGGGCGGGACAGGGGATTTCCACGAGCAGTACTTC. Protein: CAWGGTGDFHEQYF.